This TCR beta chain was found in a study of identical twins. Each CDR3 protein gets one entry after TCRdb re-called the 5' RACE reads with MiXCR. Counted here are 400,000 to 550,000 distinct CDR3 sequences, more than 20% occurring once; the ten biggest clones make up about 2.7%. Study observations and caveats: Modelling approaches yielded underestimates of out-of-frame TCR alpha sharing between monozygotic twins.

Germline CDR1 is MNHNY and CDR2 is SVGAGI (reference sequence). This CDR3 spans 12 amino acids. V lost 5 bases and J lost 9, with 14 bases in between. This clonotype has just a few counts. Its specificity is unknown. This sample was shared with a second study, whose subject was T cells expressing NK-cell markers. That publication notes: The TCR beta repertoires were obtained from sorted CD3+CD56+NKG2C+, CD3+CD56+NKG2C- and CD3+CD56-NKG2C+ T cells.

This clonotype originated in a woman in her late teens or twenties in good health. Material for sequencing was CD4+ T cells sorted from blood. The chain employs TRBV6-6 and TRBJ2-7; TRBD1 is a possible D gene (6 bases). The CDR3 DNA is TGTGCCAGCAGTAATCGGGACACCGGGCAGTACTTC. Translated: CASSNRDTGQYF.